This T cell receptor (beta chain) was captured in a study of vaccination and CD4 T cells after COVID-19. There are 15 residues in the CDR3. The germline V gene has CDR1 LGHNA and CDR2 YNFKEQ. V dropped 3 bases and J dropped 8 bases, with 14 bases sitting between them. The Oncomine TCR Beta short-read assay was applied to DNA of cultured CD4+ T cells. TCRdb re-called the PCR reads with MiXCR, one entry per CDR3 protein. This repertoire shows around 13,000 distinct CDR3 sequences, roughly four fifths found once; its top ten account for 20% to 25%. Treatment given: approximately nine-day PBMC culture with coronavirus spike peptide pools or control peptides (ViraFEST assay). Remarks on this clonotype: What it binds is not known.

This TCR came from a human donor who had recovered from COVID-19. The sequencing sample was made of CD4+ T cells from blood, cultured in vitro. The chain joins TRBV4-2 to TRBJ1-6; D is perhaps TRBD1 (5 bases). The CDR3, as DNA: TGTGCCAGCAGCCAGCTGGGGCTACAAGATTCACCCCTCCACTTT. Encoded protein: CASSQLGLQDSPLHF.